This T cell receptor beta chain emerged from a study of cytomegalovirus exposure and HLA in healthy donors. Findings and caveats of the study: Using the classifier, cytomegalovirus status was reportedly diagnosed with high specificity and sensitivity. HLA alleles were associated with some 17,000 TCR beta sequences in a later analysis at 0.05 false discovery rate. It was in a later analysis that TCR association rates were seen to vary by HLA locus, highest for DRB1 and lowest for HLA-C.

The CDR3 contains 17 residues. Looked up from germline, CDR1 is GTSNPN and CDR2 is SVGIG (reference sequence). After removal of 5 bases from V and 0 bases from J, the junction contained 10 bases not matched to a gene. As concerns this clone: The antigen is not known.

The PCR employed 60 Vbeta primers together with 13 Jbeta primers. TCRdb keeps only in-frame clones here, not all; method: immunoSEQ multiplex PCR. Counted here are roughly 150,000 clones, roughly three quarters occurring once; the ten biggest clones make up approximately 3.4%. The gene calls are TRBV30 and TRBJ2-2; 9 nucleotides match TRBD1. Sequenced: PBMCs. This sequence was found in a man aged 35 to 55 in good health and CMV-seronegative. The CDR3 sequence: CAWGDENRGPNTGELFF. The CDR3 nucleotides are TGTGCCTGGGGAGATGAAAACAGGGGGCCGAACACCGGGGAGCTGTTTTTT.